Shown below are 30 T cell receptor beta chains from a single sample sequenced in a study of identical twins. TCRdb ran MiXCR on the 5' RACE reads and lists one entry per CDR3 protein. The sample includes 450,000 or so distinct CDR3 sequences, over 12% seen only once; the top ten take 0.5% to 0.65%. The same data also went into a second study, on yellow fever vaccine responses in identical twins.

The sample taken for sequencing was CD4+ T cells sorted from blood. The receptors here all came from a woman aged 18-29 years in good health.

Details on this clonotype: At one of its ends the junction is not consistent with the germline gene, which may arise from a read error. CDR3 coding DNA: TGCTGTGCTAGAGATCCCGGGCTAGCGGGGGTTTACAATGAGCAGTTCTTC. Translated: CCARDPGLAGVYNEQFF. The chain combines TRBV20-1 with TRBJ2-1; the match to TRBD2 covers 10 bases. Germline V gene data show CDR1 as DFQATT and CDR2 as SNEGSKA (reference sequence). The CDR3 loop spans 17 amino acids.

This clonotype was counted many times. CDR3 protein: CATSRRGENTEAFF. The CDR3 nucleotides read TGTGCCACCAGCAGGCGAGGGGAGAACACTGAAGCTTTCTTT. This chain uses TRBV15 with TRBJ1-1; the D gene is possibly TRBD1 (5 bases). V dropped 3 bases and J dropped 1 base, with 9 bases sitting between them. From germline, CDR1 is LNHNV and CDR2 YYDKDF (reference sequence). The CDR3 contains 14 residues.

The V and J genes are TRBV15 and TRBJ2-3; 8 bases agree with TRBD1. V lost 2 bases, J lost 5 bases, and 9 bases stayed unmatched. The CDR3 runs to 16 residues. Germline V gives CDR1 LNHNV, CDR2 YYDKDF (reference sequence). The CDR3 is CATSRSGQGRRDTQYF. For the CDR3, the DNA is TGTGCCACCAGCAGATCTGGACAGGGAAGGAGAGATACGCAGTATTTT.

This clonotype was seen a handful of times. The chain couples TRBV20-1 to TRBJ2-5; a weak D match, TRBD2 (5 bases). CDR1 is DFQATT and CDR2 is SNEGSKA in the germline V gene (reference sequence). V lost 6 bases, J lost 4 bases, and 18 bases lay in between. The CDR3 runs 14 residues. CDR3 DNA: TGCAGTGCCCAAAGGGAGACCTTAAGAGAGACCCAGTACTTC. Residues: CSAQRETLRETQYF.

The chain combines TRBV20-1 with TRBJ1-1; D is undetermined. The V end was cut by 6 bases, the J end by 8 bases, with 19 bases between. The CDR3 is 13 residues long. CDR1 and CDR2 (germline): DFQATT, SNEGSKA (reference sequence). In DNA, the CDR3 is TGCAGTGCCCACCCTGGTTTAGTAGCAGAAGCTTTCTTT. Translating gives CSAHPGLVAEAFF.

V and J are TRBV20-1 and TRBJ2-1, with D possibly matching TRBD1 (6 bases). The length of the CDR3 is 13 residues. The V and J ends lost 3 bases and 4 bases respectively, with 10 bases between them. Germline lookup yields CDR1 DFQATT and CDR2 SNEGSKA (reference sequence). The DNA for the CDR3 is TGCAGTGCTAGGAAGGACAGATACAATGAGCAGTTCTTC. It is translated as CSARKDRYNEQFF.

This chain connects TRBV7-2 to TRBJ2-1; 9 nucleotides match TRBD1. The J segment lost 5 bases and the V segment lost 8 bases, leaving 10 bases of the junction unmatched. Germline values: CDR1 SGHTA, CDR2 FQGNSA. There are 15 residues in the CDR3. The CDR3 region has the DNA TGTGCCAGCCGGGTAGGGACAGGGATGGACAATGAGCAGTTCTTC. It is translated as CASRVGTGMDNEQFF.

The V and J genes are TRBV30 and TRBJ2-2; no clear D gene. Germline assignment: CDR1 GTSNPN and CDR2 SVGIG (reference sequence). The CDR3 has 15 residues. Trimming cost V 2 bases and J 2 bases, with 12 bases left between them. The CDR3, as DNA: TGTGCCTGGAGTAGGGCAGGCCTTAACACCGGGGAGCTGTTTTTT. The encoded protein is CAWSRAGLNTGELFF.

This rearrangement joins TRBV7-9 to TRBJ2-7; D gene unclear. Trimming cost V 3 bases and J 6 bases, with 6 bases left between them. This CDR3 region has 11 residues. Germline CDR1 reads SEHNR; CDR2 reads FQNEAQ (reference sequence). The CDR3 sequence is CASSFQVEQYF. The CDR3 nucleotides read TGTGCCAGCAGCTTCCAGGTCGAGCAGTACTTC.

In its sample, this clonotype was seen once. The chain's CDR3 is CASSLGQGIGSPLHF. CDR3 nucleotide sequence: TGTGCCAGCAGCTTAGGCCAGGGAATAGGTTCACCCCTCCACTTT. The chain recombines TRBV11-2 with TRBJ1-6; D possibly corresponds to TRBD1 (5 bases). The CDR3 is 15 amino acids. V was clipped by 1 base and J by 9 bases, with 13 bases between them. Germline V gene data show CDR1 as SGHAT and CDR2 as FQNNGV.

The V and J genes are TRBV5-1 and TRBJ2-5, with no clear D. The germline gives CDR1 SGHRS, CDR2 YFSETQ. Trimming took off 4 bases at V and 3 bases at J, with 13 bases between the two ends. CDR3 length: 14 residues. The CDR3: CASSPDVPKETQYF. CDR3 bases: TGCGCCAGCAGCCCGGACGTACCGAAAGAGACCCAGTACTTC. Full variable domain (rest looked up from reference TRBV5-1 and TRBJ2-5): KAGVTQTPRYLIKTRGQQVTLSCSPISGHRSVSWYQQTPGQGLQFLFEYFSETQRNKGNFPGRFSGRQFSNSRSEMNVSTLELGDSALYLCASSPDVPKETQYFGPGTRLLVL.

The sample holds a few counts of this clonotype. This sequence joins TRBV10-3 and TRBJ2-7; D perhaps matches TRBD2 (6 bases). The V end lost 6 bases, the J end lost 6 bases, and 24 bases lay between the germline ends. This CDR3 region has 16 residues. From germline, CDR1 is ENHRY and CDR2 SYGVKD. The chain's CDR3 is CAIRELGPTGGLEQYF. For the CDR3, the DNA is TGTGCCATCAGAGAACTCGGACCAACTGGGGGACTCGAGCAGTACTTC.

This clonotype showed up just a few times. The J gene is TRBJ2-7, the V gene TRBV25-1; D uncertain. The CDR3 contains 15 residues. V shed 2 bases and J shed 0 bases, with 11 bases lying between them. The germline gives CDR1 MGHDK, CDR2 SYGVNS. As DNA, the CDR3 is TGTGCCAGCAGTGAAGCCGGGCCCCCCTCCTACGAGCAGTACTTC. This gives the protein CASSEAGPPSYEQYF.

The rearrangement links TRBV5-1 to TRBJ1-2; a weak D match, TRBD1 (5 bases). V was pared by 3 bases and J by 8 bases, with 17 bases between. Germline V gives CDR1 SGHRS, CDR2 YFSETQ. The CDR3 runs to 14 residues. CDR3 nucleotide sequence: TGCGCCAGCAGCTACTCCGGAGACAGTCAGGGCTACACCTTC. Its protein is CASSYSGDSQGYTF.

This clonotype has a handful of counts. The chain recombines TRBV7-2 with TRBJ1-4; 8 bases align to TRBD1. Unmatched junction bases numbered 2, after V lost 2 bases and J lost 6 bases. The CDR3 is 14 residues long. The germline CDR1 and CDR2 sequences are SGHTA and FQGNSA. The CDR3 DNA reads as TGTGCCAGCAGCTTACAGGGGGCTTATGAAAAACTGTTTTTT. Its translation: CASSLQGAYEKLFF.

This clonotype turned up a few times. The chain employs TRBV14 and TRBJ2-7; TRBD1 matches at 9 bases. Trimming cost V 4 bases and J 2 bases; bases outside gene matches: 6. Germline CDR1 reads SGHDN; CDR2 reads FVKESK. The CDR3 totals 15 residues. CDR3 sequence (DNA): TGTGCCAGCAGCCGAGGGACAGGGCTTACCTACGAGCAGTACTTC. Translated, it gives CASSRGTGLTYEQYF.

This chain links TRBV24-1 with TRBJ2-2; D gene ambiguous. Germline loops: CDR1 KGHDR, CDR2 SFDVKD. V dropped 5 bases and J dropped 4 bases, with 13 bases sitting between them. The CDR3 covers 15 residues. CDR3 loop: CATSAQMSSTGELFF. CDR3 coding DNA: TGTGCCACCAGTGCACAAATGTCAAGCACCGGGGAGCTGTTTTTT.

The genes are TRBV10-3 and TRBJ2-7; possibly TRBD1 for D (6 bases). The CDR3 length is 14 residues. From germline, CDR1 is ENHRY and CDR2 SYGVKD. Deletions cut 10 bases from V and 3 bases from J, with 19 bases between. The CDR3 region is CATTLGGHGYEQYF. CDR3 DNA: TGTGCCACGACCTTAGGGGGACACGGCTACGAGCAGTACTTC.

This clonotype was counted between two and nine times. The chain combines TRBV23-1 with TRBJ2-2, with D possibly called TRBD1 or TRBD2 (5 bases each). TRBV23-1 is known as an ORF, though its function is uncertain. The CDR3 spans 18 residues. Trimming stripped 6 bases from V and 4 bases from J, with 24 bases between. CDR3 coding DNA: TGCGCCAGCAGAAATAACTACTTGGGGACCACGAGCACCGGGGAGCTGTTTTTT. Its translation is CASRNNYLGTTSTGELFF.

This clonotype was recorded a few times. The genes are TRBV9 and TRBJ1-1; D is uncertain. The V gene lost 4 bases and the J gene lost 4 bases, with 14 bases spanning the gap. CDR1 and CDR2 (germline): SGDLS, YYNGEE. This CDR3 spans 14 amino acids. CDR3 in amino acids: CASSPGPRGTEAFF. The DNA for the CDR3 is TGTGCCAGCAGCCCAGGTCCCCGGGGCACTGAAGCTTTCTTT.

There are a few counts of this clonotype. The genes are TRBV2 and TRBJ2-5; D gene ambiguous. The CDR3 has 13 residues. V lost 7 bases and J lost 6, with 15 bases in between. Germline V lookup: CDR1 SNHLY, CDR2 FYNNEI. The CDR3 bases are TGTGCCAGCACGTTCGGAAGGGAACAGACCCAGTACTTC. Translated: CASTFGREQTQYF.

This rearrangement joins TRBV20-1 to TRBJ2-1, with 7 positions matching TRBD1. Germline V gene data show CDR1 as DFQATT and CDR2 as SNEGSKA (reference sequence). V was clipped by 6 bases and J by 0 bases; unmatched bases: 5. The CDR3 runs 14 residues. Here the CDR3 reads CSAPTGDSYNEQFF. As DNA, the CDR3 is TGCAGTGCGCCTACAGGGGACTCCTACAATGAGCAGTTCTTC.

V is TRBV4-2 and J is TRBJ2-3; TRBD2 matches 13 bases. CDR1 and CDR2 from the germline V gene are LGHNA and YNFKEQ. V shed 5 bases, J shed 5 bases, and the junction held 4 bases outside the gene matches. The CDR3 runs to 15 residues. CDR3 region: CASSDRTSGGDTQYF. The DNA of the CDR3 is TGTGCCAGCAGCGACAGGACTAGCGGGGGAGATACGCAGTATTTT.

A note on this clonotype: Given a far larger clone just one base away, this is likely a sequencing read error. The chain couples TRBV7-2 to TRBJ2-7; no clear D. Per germline, CDR1 SGHTA and CDR2 FQGNSA. The CDR3 contains 12 residues. Trimming pared 1 base from V and 2 bases from J, leaving 3 bases between. The CDR3 loop reads CASSLVTYEQYF. In nucleotides, the CDR3 is TGTGCCAGCAGCTTAGTGACCTACGAGCAGTACTTC.

This clonotype showed up just a few times. V usage is TRBV18 and J usage is TRBJ2-5, with no clear D. Trimming removed 2 bases at V and 4 bases at J, with 11 bases between. The CDR3 is made up of 14 amino acids. Per the germline V gene, CDR1 is KGHSH and CDR2 is LQKENI. The CDR3 spells CASSPTSAAETQYF. CDR3 nucleotides: TGTGCCAGCTCACCAACATCCGCCGCAGAGACCCAGTACTTC.

V usage is TRBV5-1 and J usage is TRBJ2-1; TRBD1 might be the D (5 bases). Per the germline V gene, CDR1 is SGHRS and CDR2 is YFSETQ. Trimming left V 0 bases short and J 0 bases short, with 13 bases between. The CDR3 totals 17 residues. The CDR3 here is CASSLGGAISSYNEQFF. CDR3 nucleotides: TGCGCCAGCAGCTTGGGTGGGGCCATAAGCTCCTACAATGAGCAGTTCTTC.

This clonotype was counted between two and nine times. V is TRBV20-1 and J is TRBJ2-1, with 16 bases aligning to TRBD2. This CDR3 contains 14 residues. CDR1 and CDR2 (germline): DFQATT, SNEGSKA (reference sequence). Unmatched junction bases numbered 6, after V lost 4 bases and J lost 12 bases. CDR3 sequence reads: CSATGTSGRDGQFF. In DNA, the CDR3 is TGCAGTGCTACAGGGACTAGCGGGAGGGACGGGCAGTTCTTC.

As regards this clonotype: A read error may produce the germline difference seen at one junction end. This chain uses TRBV11-2 with TRBJ2-7; TRBD2 aligns across 12 bases. This CDR3 region has 19 residues. CDR1 and CDR2 from the germline V gene are SGHAT and FQNNGV. CDR3 sequence (DNA): TGTGCCGGCAGCTTTGGAGCTAGCGGGAGGGCCAGGAAAGAAACCGAGCAGTACTTC. Protein product: CAGSFGASGRARKETEQYF. Based on the CDR3 plus reference TRBV11-2 and TRBJ2-7, the full variable domain is EAGVAQSPRYKIIEKRQSVAFWCNPISGHATLYWYQQILGQGPKLLIQFQNNGVVDDSQLPKDRFSAERLKGVDSTLKIQPAKLEDSAVYLCAGSFGASGRARKETEQYFGPGTRLTVT.

The chain joins TRBV28 to TRBJ2-7; unclear D gene. Trimming removed 6 bases at V and 5 bases at J, with 14 bases between. Germline assignment: CDR1 MDHEN and CDR2 SYDVKM. This CDR3 is 13 amino acids long. CDR3 in amino acids: CASSFPTPDEQYF. The CDR3 DNA follows: TGTGCCAGCAGCTTTCCAACCCCAGACGAGCAGTACTTC.

The table lists this clonotype with a few counts. The chain employs TRBV7-2 and TRBJ2-7, with a tentative D call TRBD2 (6 bases). This CDR3 is built from 12 residues. V was clipped by 5 bases and J by 7 bases, with 12 bases between them. Germline V gene sequence: CDR1 SGHTA, CDR2 FQGNSA. The CDR3 sequence is CASSRAGGEQYF. The DNA of the CDR3 is TGTGCCAGCAGCCGAGCTGGGGGGGAGCAGTACTTC. Filled out from reference TRBV7-2 and TRBJ2-7, the complete variable domain reads GAGVSQSPSNKVTEKGKDVELRCDPISGHTALYWYRQSLGQGLEFLIYFQGNSAPDKSGLPSDRFSAERTGGSVSTLTIQRTQQEDSAVYLCASSRAGGEQYFGPGTRLTVT.